One TCR beta chain is described in this entry. The antigen is not known. The data were obtained in a study of T cell responses to AZD1222 COVID-19 vaccine. General study findings and limits: Spike-specific TCR breadth and depth grew following two AZD1222 doses.

Clones were read by immunoSEQ multiplex PCR, and TCRdb kept only the in-frame ones, dropping some. The sample lists approximately 150,000 clones; more than 85% were seen once. The CDR3 contains 11 residues. Germline values: CDR1 SQVTM, CDR2 ANQGSEA. The V end was cut by 2 bases, the J end by 5 bases, with 6 bases between. This receptor was taken from an adult who had recovered from COVID-19. Sample: peripheral blood, taken after recovery from COVID-19. V gene TRBV29-1 combines with J gene TRBJ1-1; D is unresolved. The CDR3 region is CSVESGTEAFF. DNA for the CDR3: TGCAGCGTTGAAAGCGGGACTGAAGCTTTCTTT.